These T cell receptor beta chains were read from a single sample in a study of blood T cell repertoires in COVID-19. Libraries were prepared by immunoSEQ multiplex PCR; TCRdb keeps only in-frame clonotypes and omits some of them. The profile shows some 300,000 clones, around 87% of them singletons. Sequencing used peripheral blood. The origin of the receptors is a man in his sixties or seventies with acute or convalescent COVID-19. Both conserved end residues are part of each CDR3. The D gene is left open where the match is weak. Rows give clone size only sometimes, using once, few, many, or a class for an expanded clone.

CDR3nt,CDR3aa,j_gene,d_gene,v_gene,abundance
TGTGCCAGCAGCCAAGGGGACAGGGCCACCGAGACCCAGTACTTC,CASSQGDRATETQYF,TRBJ2-5,TRBD1,TRBV3-1/TRBV3-2,-
TGTGCCAGCAGTTCCGGACAGGGGCGCTCCTACGAGCAGTACTTC,CASSSGQGRSYEQYF,TRBJ2-7,TRBD1,TRBV27,-
TGTGCCAGCTCACCACCTGGGGGCCAGCCCCAGCATTTT,CASSPPGGQPQHF,TRBJ1-5,-,TRBV18,once
TGTGCCAGCAGTGAAATGGGACTCGGCACCTACGAGCAGTACTTC,CASSEMGLGTYEQYF,TRBJ2-7,-,TRBV6-1,-
TGTGCCAGCCGAGACCCCGGGGGGATGGATGAAAAACTGTTTTTT,CASRDPGGMDEKLFF,TRBJ1-4,-,TRBV19,-
TGTGCCAGCAGTGAAGTCCCCCGGGAGACCCAGTACTTC,CASSEVPRETQYF,TRBJ2-5,-,TRBV6-1,-
TGTGCCAGTAGTATAGGTACAGGGGTCATGAACACTGAAGCTTTCTTT,CASSIGTGVMNTEAFF,TRBJ1-1,TRBD1,TRBV19,-
TGTGCCAGCAGCCATGGGACTAGCGGCTACGAGCAGTACTTC,CASSHGTSGYEQYF,TRBJ2-7,TRBD2,TRBV3-1/TRBV3-2,-
TGTGCCCCTGACGGGGGTAGGAGCAATCAGCCCCAGCATTTT,CAPDGGRSNQPQHF,TRBJ1-5,-,TRBV7-8,-
TGTGCCATCAGGAGACAGGGGGGTAAAGAGCAGTACTTC,CAIRRQGGKEQYF,TRBJ2-7,TRBD1,TRBV10-3,-